This passage covers 6 T cell receptor beta chains from one sample sequenced in a study of PD-1 blockade in classical Hodgkin lymphoma. Relapses following autologous stem cell transplantation were seen in all patients, with brentuximab vedotin exposure varying. The protocol was immunoSEQ multiplex PCR, while the TCRdb copy is restricted to in-frame clones and leaves out a portion. Found here are 45,000 to 55,000 clones, 73% of them singletons; the top ten hold around 16%. Here the sequenced sample was peripheral blood mononuclear cells (PBMCs), taken before the second cycle of nivolumab. Source of these receptors: a human donor with classical Hodgkin lymphoma.

The rearrangement joins TRBV5-1 to TRBJ1-2; no clear D gene. The CDR3 has 13 residues. Germline V gene sequence: CDR1 SGHRS, CDR2 YFSETQ. V was cut by 4 bases and J by 8 bases, with 15 bases left in between. This chain's CDR3 is CASSPELGGGYTF. The CDR3 DNA is TGCGCCAGCAGCCCGGAGCTCGGAGGGGGCTACACCTTC.

The chain is built from TRBV9 and TRBJ1-2; 10 bases fit TRBD1. This CDR3 has 15 amino acids. Germline V gene sequence: CDR1 SGDLS, CDR2 YYNGEE. V trimming: 2 bases; J trimming: 7 bases; junction bases outside the gene matches: 8. The CDR3 protein is CASSVTGGPGPGYTF. CDR3 DNA: TGTGCCAGCAGCGTGACAGGGGGCCCAGGACCTGGCTACACCTTC.

The rearrangement uses TRBV2 and TRBJ2-7, with TRBD2 as a possible D gene (6 bases). CDR1 and CDR2 from the germline V gene are SNHLY and FYNNEI. The CDR3 extends over 13 amino acids. Trimming left V 10 bases short and J 0 bases short, with 13 bases between. This CDR3 is CATRDWASYEQYF. CDR3 DNA: TGTGCCACCCGGGACTGGGCCTCCTACGAGCAGTACTTC.

This rearrangement joins TRBV10-3 to TRBJ1-1; maybe TRBD1 (6 bases). CDR3 size: 13 residues. Per the germline V gene, CDR1 is ENHRY and CDR2 is SYGVKD. Trimming took off 8 bases at V and 3 bases at J, with 13 bases between the two ends. The CDR3 region has the DNA TGTGCCATCCGTGGCAGACAGGACACTGAAGCTTTCTTT. Translating gives CAIRGRQDTEAFF.

The chain carries TRBV7-2 and TRBJ2-5; the D gene is possibly TRBD2 (7 bases). V was clipped by 5 bases and J by 9 bases, with 19 bases between them. The CDR3 loop spans 14 amino acids. CDR1 and CDR2 from the germline V gene are SGHTA and FQGNSA. The CDR3 DNA reads as TGTGCCAGCAGCGAATCGGGGGGCGAGCTAGCCCAGTACTTC. Protein product: CASSESGGELAQYF.

This clone appeared a few times. V gene TRBV19 combines with J gene TRBJ2-7, with 13 bases identical to TRBD2. Germline V gene data show CDR1 as LNHDA and CDR2 as SQIVND (reference sequence). CDR3 length equals 17 residues. V dropped 2 bases and J dropped 2; count of bases not matched to a gene: 6. The CDR3 nucleotides are TGTGCCAGTAGTATAAGACTAGCGGGAGGTTTTACCTACGAGCAGTACTTC. It encodes CASSIRLAGGFTYEQYF.